This TCR beta chain is drawn from a study of cytomegalovirus exposure and HLA in healthy donors. General study points: In a later analysis, most CMV-associated TCR beta chains appeared HLA-restricted.

On this clone itself: Its antigen is unknown.

PCR employed 60 Vbeta and 13 Jbeta primers. This table comes from immunoSEQ multiplex PCR, and its TCRdb copy is limited to in-frame clones, with some not included. The sample's table shows 60,000 to 70,000 clones. This CDR3 comprises 15 residues. Per the germline V gene, CDR1 is SGDLS and CDR2 is YYNGEE. Trimming cost V 4 bases and J 2 bases; bases outside gene matches: 8. The specimen was PBMCs. The sequence came from a boy younger than 18 in good health and CMV-seronegative. V and J are TRBV9 and TRBJ1-2, with 7 nucleotides matching TRBD1. CDR3 bases: TGTGCCAGCAGCCCAAGGACAGGTTCCAACTATGGCTACACCTTC. Its translation is CASSPRTGSNYGYTF.